The entry below gives a single T cell receptor beta chain sequence along with its context. The data belong to a study of Ad26.COV2.S vaccination and SARS-CoV-2 variants. Assay: immunoSEQ multiplex PCR; the TCRdb copy retains only in-frame clones and omits some. The sample includes roughly 150,000 clones, roughly 85% of them seen just once. Germline CDR1 reads SGHAT; CDR2 reads FQNNGV. V was clipped by 5 bases and J by 8 bases, with 18 bases between them. This CDR3 comprises 15 residues. The chain has TRBV11-2 and TRBJ1-4; weak D call: TRBD1 (5 bases). The TCR was taken from a human donor who had recovered from COVID-19. Material: peripheral blood, obtained after recovery from COVID-19. The CDR3 sequence is CASSPHRPRDEKLFF. In DNA, the CDR3 is TGTGCCAGCAGCCCTCATCGCCCGAGGGACGAAAAACTGTTTTTT.